This note documents a single T cell receptor (beta chain) sequence. The source of the sample is a study of CD8 T cells in Susac syndrome. Trimming took 3 bases from V and 0 from J, leaving 16 bases between them. The CDR3 sequence is 17 residues long. CDR1 is SGHRS and CDR2 is YFSETQ in the germline V gene. It was with random hexamers that about 0.45 to 1 ug RNA was reverse transcribed. TCR beta CDR3 was amplified by immunoSEQ multiplex PCR. This amplification extended across 54 Vbeta and 13 Jbeta segments. TCRdb called the immunoSEQ multiplex PCR reads again in MiXCR, with one record for every CDR3 protein. The table records about 430,000 distinct CDR3 sequences, approximately 85% of them present only once. In contrast to the negatively isolated CD8+ and CD4+ T cells, TEMRA cells were FACS-enriched.

Specimen: CD8+ T cells from PBMCs. The TCR originated in a human donor with multiple sclerosis. This chain links TRBV5-1 with TRBJ2-1; maybe TRBD1 (6 bases). The CDR3 loop is CASSYTDRFSSYNEQFF. In DNA, the CDR3 is TGCGCCAGCAGCTACACCGACAGGTTTAGCTCCTACAATGAGCAGTTCTTC.